These T cell receptor beta chains were read from a single sample in a study of T-cell memory formation after mild COVID-19. TCRdb passed the 5' RACE reads through MiXCR, listing each CDR3 protein once. The sample carries 400,000 to 500,000 distinct CDR3 sequences, roughly 20% recorded once. Sequenced material: PBMCs or a T cell subset sorted from them (not recorded which). The origin of the receptors is an adult woman who had mild COVID-19 (a few samples of this study predate the infection). Cell type and time point are not known. Each CDR3 is given with its conserved first and last residue. The order of the fields is J gene, V gene, clone size, D gene, CDR3 DNA, CDR3 protein. A D gene is named only where the DNA matches it firmly. Some rows have no size entry. The others give once, few or many, or a class for an expanded clone.

j_gene: TRBJ2-7; v_gene: TRBV12-3/TRBV12-4; abundance: .; d_gene: .; CDR3nt: TGTGCCACCGGACGGACAGCCTACGAGCAGTACTTC; CDR3aa: CATGRTAYEQYF
j_gene: TRBJ2-2; v_gene: TRBV6-2/TRBV6-3; abundance: few; d_gene: TRBD1; CDR3nt: TGTGCCAGCAGTTACCAGGACAGGGCAAACGGGGAGCTGTTTTTT; CDR3aa: CASSYQDRANGELFF
j_gene: TRBJ2-1; v_gene: TRBV11-1; abundance: .; d_gene: TRBD2; CDR3nt: TGTGCCAGCAGCTTAGCGGCGACTAGCGGGAGCTCCTACAATGAGCAGTTCTTC; CDR3aa: CASSLAATSGSSYNEQFF
j_gene: TRBJ1-5; v_gene: TRBV29-1; abundance: .; d_gene: TRBD1; CDR3nt: TGCAGCGCCGGACAGGGAGATCAGCCCCAGCATTTT; CDR3aa: CSAGQGDQPQHF
j_gene: TRBJ2-7; v_gene: TRBV5-1; abundance: .; d_gene: TRBD1; CDR3nt: TGCGCCAGCAGCTTGGGGGGACAGGGGGCCCCCTACGAGCAGTACTTC; CDR3aa: CASSLGGQGAPYEQYF
j_gene: TRBJ2-3; v_gene: TRBV9; abundance: .; d_gene: .; CDR3nt: TGTGCCAGCAGCGTAGAGGGAAAGGCAGATACGCAGTATTTT; CDR3aa: CASSVEGKADTQYF
j_gene: TRBJ2-3; v_gene: TRBV12-3/TRBV12-4; abundance: .; d_gene: .; CDR3nt: TGTGCCAGCAGCTTAGGGGGAGCTAGCACAGATACGCAGTATTTT; CDR3aa: CASSLGGASTDTQYF
j_gene: TRBJ2-1; v_gene: TRBV7-9; abundance: few; d_gene: .; CDR3nt: TGTGCCGCAGGGCAGGGCGAAAACTTCTTC; CDR3aa: CAAGQGENFF
j_gene: TRBJ2-1; v_gene: TRBV20-1; abundance: .; d_gene: .; CDR3nt: TGCAGTGCTTCGAATGAGCAGTTCTTC; CDR3aa: CSASNEQFF
j_gene: TRBJ2-1; v_gene: TRBV20-1; abundance: few; d_gene: .; CDR3nt: TGCAGTGCTAGAGTACCCCTGAGCTCCTACAATGAGCAGTTCTTC; CDR3aa: CSARVPLSSYNEQFF
j_gene: TRBJ2-1; v_gene: TRBV11-2; abundance: .; d_gene: .; CDR3nt: TGTGCCAGCAGCTGGGACGTTAGCTCCTACAATGAGCAGTTCTTC; CDR3aa: CASSWDVSSYNEQFF
j_gene: TRBJ2-7; v_gene: TRBV20-1; abundance: few; d_gene: TRBD2; CDR3nt: TGCAGTGCCATGAGGACTAGCGGCAGTTCCTACGAGCAGTACTTC; CDR3aa: CSAMRTSGSSYEQYF
j_gene: TRBJ2-6; v_gene: TRBV7-8; abundance: .; d_gene: .; CDR3nt: TGTGCCAGCAGCGTCGACCGTAACTCTGGGGCCAACGTCCTGACTTTC; CDR3aa: CASSVDRNSGANVLTF
j_gene: TRBJ1-2; v_gene: TRBV7-9; abundance: .; d_gene: TRBD1; CDR3nt: TGTGCCAGCATCCGTTCGGACAGGTTCTATGGCTACACCTTC; CDR3aa: CASIRSDRFYGYTF
j_gene: TRBJ2-5; v_gene: TRBV12-3/TRBV12-4; abundance: many; d_gene: TRBD1; CDR3nt: TGTGCCAGCAGTGCGACAGGGGGGGAGACCCAGTACTTC; CDR3aa: CASSATGGETQYF
j_gene: TRBJ2-3; v_gene: TRBV7-3; abundance: .; d_gene: .; CDR3nt: TGTGCCAGCAGTTTAGATTCTACAGGCACAGATACGCAGTATTTT; CDR3aa: CASSLDSTGTDTQYF
j_gene: TRBJ1-6; v_gene: TRBV7-9; abundance: few; d_gene: .; CDR3nt: TGTGCCAGCAGCTTAGTCACCCGGGTAACCTATAATTCACCCCTCCACTTT; CDR3aa: CASSLVTRVTYNSPLHF
j_gene: TRBJ1-1; v_gene: TRBV21-1; abundance: few; d_gene: .; CDR3nt: TGTGCCAGCAGCAGCCATCGACGGGGAGGGGTCACTGAAGCTTTCTTT; CDR3aa: CASSSHRRGGVTEAFF
j_gene: TRBJ1-2; v_gene: TRBV20-1; abundance: .; d_gene: .; CDR3nt: TGCAGTGCTAGAGCGTCCGGGTATATTGGCTACACCTTC; CDR3aa: CSARASGYIGYTF
j_gene: TRBJ2-3; v_gene: TRBV20-1; abundance: .; d_gene: .; CDR3nt: TGCAGGGTAGAATGGGGCGGGATTCCTAGCACAGATACGCAGTATTTT; CDR3aa: CRVEWGGIPSTDTQYF
j_gene: TRBJ2-3; v_gene: TRBV29-1; abundance: few; d_gene: TRBD2; CDR3nt: TGCAGCGTTGACCCCCGGGAGGCCACGGATACGCAGTATTTT; CDR3aa: CSVDPREATDTQYF
j_gene: TRBJ1-2; v_gene: TRBV9; abundance: .; d_gene: TRBD1; CDR3nt: TGTGCCAGCAGCGTAGTGACAGGGAAGGGCTACACCTTC; CDR3aa: CASSVVTGKGYTF
j_gene: TRBJ2-7; v_gene: TRBV5-1; abundance: .; d_gene: .; CDR3nt: TGCGCCAGCAGCTTGGCCCGACAGGGAGGAGGGTACGAGCAGTACTTC; CDR3aa: CASSLARQGGGYEQYF
j_gene: TRBJ2-1; v_gene: TRBV4-2; abundance: few; d_gene: TRBD2; CDR3nt: TGTGCCAGCAGCCAAAGCGGGGCATCCTACAATGAGCAGTTCTTC; CDR3aa: CASSQSGASYNEQFF
j_gene: TRBJ1-1; v_gene: TRBV7-3; abundance: .; d_gene: .; CDR3nt: TGTGCCAGCAGCTTATCCTCGGGGCTGGGCACTGAAGCTTTCTTT; CDR3aa: CASSLSSGLGTEAFF
j_gene: TRBJ2-1; v_gene: TRBV29-1; abundance: few; d_gene: .; CDR3nt: TGCAGCGTAGAGGGAATCGGAGAGCAGTTCTTC; CDR3aa: CSVEGIGEQFF
j_gene: TRBJ1-2; v_gene: TRBV6-5; abundance: .; d_gene: .; CDR3nt: TGTGCCAGCAGTTATGGGGCGTCGATAGATGGCTACACCTTC; CDR3aa: CASSYGASIDGYTF
j_gene: TRBJ2-1; v_gene: TRBV2; abundance: .; d_gene: TRBD2; CDR3nt: TGTGCCAGACAACAGACGACTAGCGGGGGGGAGCAGTTCTTC; CDR3aa: CARQQTTSGGEQFF
j_gene: TRBJ2-7; v_gene: TRBV3-1; abundance: .; d_gene: TRBD1; CDR3nt: TGTGCCAGCAGCCTAAACTTACAGGGGGACCACGAGCAGTACTTC; CDR3aa: CASSLNLQGDHEQYF
j_gene: TRBJ2-3; v_gene: TRBV12-3/TRBV12-4; abundance: .; d_gene: TRBD2; CDR3nt: TGTGCCAGCAAGGTGGGACTATCCACAGATACGCAGTATTTT; CDR3aa: CASKVGLSTDTQYF
j_gene: TRBJ1-2; v_gene: TRBV20-1; abundance: .; d_gene: .; CDR3nt: TGCAGTGGGGTAATCTTAGGTTGGGGGACTAACTATGGCTACACCTTC; CDR3aa: CSGVILGWGTNYGYTF
j_gene: TRBJ2-1; v_gene: TRBV6-5; abundance: few; d_gene: TRBD2; CDR3nt: TGTGCCAGCAGTGAAGCGGGAGTTAGGGCATTTGAGCAGTTCTTC; CDR3aa: CASSEAGVRAFEQFF
j_gene: TRBJ2-5; v_gene: TRBV7-2; abundance: .; d_gene: TRBD2; CDR3nt: TGTGCCAGCAGCTTCACCGGGACTAGCGGGGGAACCCAGTACTTC; CDR3aa: CASSFTGTSGGTQYF
j_gene: TRBJ2-2; v_gene: TRBV7-7; abundance: few; d_gene: .; CDR3nt: TGTGCCAGCAGCTTAGTGGCAGGGTCTCTAACCGGGGAGCTGTTTTTT; CDR3aa: CASSLVAGSLTGELFF
j_gene: TRBJ2-6; v_gene: TRBV6-2/TRBV6-3; abundance: few; d_gene: TRBD1; CDR3nt: TGTGCCAGCAGTTACCTCCGGACAGGACGATCTGGGGCCAACGTCCTGACTTTC; CDR3aa: CASSYLRTGRSGANVLTF
j_gene: TRBJ1-1; v_gene: TRBV5-1; abundance: few; d_gene: .; CDR3nt: TGCGCCAGCAGCCCGGAGGGGAGGGCAGCGACCGAAGCTTTCTTT; CDR3aa: CASSPEGRAATEAFF
j_gene: TRBJ1-3; v_gene: TRBV20-1; abundance: .; d_gene: .; CDR3nt: TGCAGTGCTAGAGATAGGGGGAACACCATATATTTT; CDR3aa: CSARDRGNTIYF
j_gene: TRBJ1-3; v_gene: TRBV7-9; abundance: once; d_gene: TRBD1; CDR3nt: TGTGCCGGCAGCCAGACAGGGGCTGGAAACACCATATATTTT; CDR3aa: CAGSQTGAGNTIYF
j_gene: TRBJ2-1; v_gene: TRBV24-1; abundance: few; d_gene: .; CDR3nt: TGTGCCACCAGTTCTGCGGAGTACAATGAGCAGTTCTTC; CDR3aa: CATSSAEYNEQFF